The sequence of this T cell receptor (beta chain) was determined in a study of T cells in Graves' hyperthyroidism and ophthalmopathy. Clinical symptoms, serum thyroxine, TRAb, thyroid ultrasound and orbital computed tomography established diagnosis. Regions amplified from RNA transcripts were the TCR beta CDR3 regions. TCR CDR3 underwent first-round RT-PCR with the HTBI primer set. TCRdb passed the multiplex PCR reads through MiXCR, listing each CDR3 protein once. The repertoire holds 490,000 or so distinct CDR3 sequences, approximately 49% seen once, with about two fifths in the top ten. General study findings and limits: Peripheral blood also featured most of the thyroid clonotypes expanded above 0.001. The model made its ophthalmopathy prediction, and onset followed a median about 6.8 months later. Ophthalmopathy and stable hyperthyroidism were separated by a 13 V-J model.

Note on this clonotype: Its antigen is still unknown.

CDR1 MGHDK and CDR2 SYGVNS come from the germline V gene. CDR3 length: 16 residues. Germline trimming cut 6 bases from V and 5 bases from J; bases unmatched to any gene: 10. The sequencing input was peripheral blood or thyroid tissue (not recorded which). The J gene is TRBJ2-2, the V gene TRBV25-1; 9 nucleotides align to TRBD2. The sequence derives from an adult woman with Graves' disease, either hyperthyroidism or ophthalmopathy (not recorded which). The CDR3 DNA reads TGTGCCAGCAGCCCCGGTAGCGGGAGAGTTACCGGGGAGCTGTTTTTT. This gives the protein CASSPGSGRVTGELFF.